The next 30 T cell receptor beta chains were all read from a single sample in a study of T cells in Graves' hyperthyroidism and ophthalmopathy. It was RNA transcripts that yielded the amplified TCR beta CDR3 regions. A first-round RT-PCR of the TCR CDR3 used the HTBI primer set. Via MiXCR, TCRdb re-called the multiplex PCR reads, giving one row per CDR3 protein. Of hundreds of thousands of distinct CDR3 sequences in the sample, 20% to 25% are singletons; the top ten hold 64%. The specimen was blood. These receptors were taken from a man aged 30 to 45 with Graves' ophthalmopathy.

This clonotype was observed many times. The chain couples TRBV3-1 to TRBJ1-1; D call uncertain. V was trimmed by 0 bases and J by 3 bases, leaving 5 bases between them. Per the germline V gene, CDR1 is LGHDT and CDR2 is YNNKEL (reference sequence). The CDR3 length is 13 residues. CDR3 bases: TGTGCCAGCAGCCAAGAAATGGACACTGAAGCTTTCTTT. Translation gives CASSQEMDTEAFF.

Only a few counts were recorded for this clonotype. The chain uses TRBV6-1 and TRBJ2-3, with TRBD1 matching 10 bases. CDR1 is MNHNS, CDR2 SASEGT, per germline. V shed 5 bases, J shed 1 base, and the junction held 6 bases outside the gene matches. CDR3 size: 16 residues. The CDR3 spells CASSKRQGAGTDTQYF. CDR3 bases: TGTGCCAGCAGTAAACGACAGGGGGCGGGCACAGATACGCAGTATTTT.

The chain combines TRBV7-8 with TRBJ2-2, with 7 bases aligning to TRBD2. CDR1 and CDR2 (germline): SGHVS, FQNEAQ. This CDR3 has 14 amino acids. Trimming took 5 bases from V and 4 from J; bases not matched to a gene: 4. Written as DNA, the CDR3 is TGTGCCAGCAGCAAACTAGCGACCACCGGGGAGCTGTTTTTT. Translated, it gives CASSKLATTGELFF.

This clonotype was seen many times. Written as DNA, the CDR3 is TGTGCCAGCCAGGGACTAGCGGGAAACAATGAGCAGTTCTTC. Translated: CASQGLAGNNEQFF. V is TRBV3-1 and J is TRBJ2-1; 13 bases map to TRBD2. This CDR3 has 14 amino acids. Germline V CDR1 and CDR2: LGHDT, YNNKEL (reference sequence). Trimming took 8 bases from V and 5 from J; bases not matched to a gene: 3.

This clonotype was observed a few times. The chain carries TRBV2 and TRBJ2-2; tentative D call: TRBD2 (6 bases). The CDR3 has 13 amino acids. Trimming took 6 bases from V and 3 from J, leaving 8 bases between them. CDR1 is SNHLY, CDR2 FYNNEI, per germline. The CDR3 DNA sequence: TGTGCCAGCAGGGAGGGGTACACCGGGGAGCTGTTTTTT. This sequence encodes CASREGYTGELFF.

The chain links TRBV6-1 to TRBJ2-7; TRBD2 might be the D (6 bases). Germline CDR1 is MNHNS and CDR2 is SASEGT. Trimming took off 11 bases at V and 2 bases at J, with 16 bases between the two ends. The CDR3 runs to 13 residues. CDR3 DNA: TGTGCCTGCATTGGACTACCGGCCTACGAGCAGTACTTC. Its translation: CACIGLPAYEQYF.

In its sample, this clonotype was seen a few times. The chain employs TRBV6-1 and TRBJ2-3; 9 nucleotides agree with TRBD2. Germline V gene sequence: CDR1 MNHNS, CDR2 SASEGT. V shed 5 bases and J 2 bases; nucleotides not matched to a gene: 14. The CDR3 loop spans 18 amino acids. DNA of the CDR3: TGTGCCAGCAGTTACAGTAGGGGAGCGGGAGGTTTCACAGATACGCAGTATTTT. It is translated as CASSYSRGAGGFTDTQYF.

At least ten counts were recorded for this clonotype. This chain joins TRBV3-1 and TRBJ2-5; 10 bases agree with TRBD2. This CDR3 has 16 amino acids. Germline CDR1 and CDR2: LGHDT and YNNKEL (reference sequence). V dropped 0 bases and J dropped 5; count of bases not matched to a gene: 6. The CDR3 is CASSQELAGATETQYF. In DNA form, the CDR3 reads TGTGCCAGCAGCCAAGAGCTAGCGGGAGCGACGGAGACCCAGTACTTC.

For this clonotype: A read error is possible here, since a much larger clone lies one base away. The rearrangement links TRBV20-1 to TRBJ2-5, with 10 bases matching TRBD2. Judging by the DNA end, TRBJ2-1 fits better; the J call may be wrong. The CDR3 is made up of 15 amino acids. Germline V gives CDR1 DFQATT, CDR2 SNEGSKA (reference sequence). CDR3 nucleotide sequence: TGCAGTGCTAGATCAGCGGGAGGGCCGGGGGAGACCCAGTTCTTC. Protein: CSARSAGGPGETQFF.

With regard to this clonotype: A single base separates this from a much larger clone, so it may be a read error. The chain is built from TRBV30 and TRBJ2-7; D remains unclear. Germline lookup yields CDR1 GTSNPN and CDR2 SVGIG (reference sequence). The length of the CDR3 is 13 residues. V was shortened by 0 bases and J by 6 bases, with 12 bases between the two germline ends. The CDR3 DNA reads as TGTGCCTGGAGTGTCGGTGAGTGGTCCGAGCAGTACTTC. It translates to CAWSVGEWSEQYF.

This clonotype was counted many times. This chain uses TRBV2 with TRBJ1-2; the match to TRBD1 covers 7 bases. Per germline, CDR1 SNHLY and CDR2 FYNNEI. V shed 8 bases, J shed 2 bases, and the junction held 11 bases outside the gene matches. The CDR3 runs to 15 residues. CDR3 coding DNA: TGTGCCAGCCTTGGAGGACAGGAGACAAACTATGGCTACACCTTC. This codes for CASLGGQETNYGYTF.

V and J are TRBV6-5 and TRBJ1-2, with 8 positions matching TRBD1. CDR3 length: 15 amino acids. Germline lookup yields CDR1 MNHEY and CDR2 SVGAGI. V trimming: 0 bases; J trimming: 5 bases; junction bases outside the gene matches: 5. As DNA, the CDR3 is TGTGCCAGCAGTTACTCGACAGGGGCGGGGTATGGCTACACCTTC. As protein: CASSYSTGAGYGYTF.

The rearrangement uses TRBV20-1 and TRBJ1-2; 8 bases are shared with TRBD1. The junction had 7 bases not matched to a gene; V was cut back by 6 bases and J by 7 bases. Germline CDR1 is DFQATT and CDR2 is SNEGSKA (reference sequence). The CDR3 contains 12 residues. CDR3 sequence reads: CSATGQVGGYTF. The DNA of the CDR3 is TGCAGTGCAACGGGACAGGTCGGTGGCTACACCTTC.

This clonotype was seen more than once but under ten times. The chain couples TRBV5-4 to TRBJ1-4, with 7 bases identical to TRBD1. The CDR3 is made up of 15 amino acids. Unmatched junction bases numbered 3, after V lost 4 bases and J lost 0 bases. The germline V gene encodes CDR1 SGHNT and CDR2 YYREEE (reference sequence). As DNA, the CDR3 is TGTGCCAGCAGCCCAACAGGGGCAACTAATGAAAAACTGTTTTTT. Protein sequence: CASSPTGATNEKLFF.

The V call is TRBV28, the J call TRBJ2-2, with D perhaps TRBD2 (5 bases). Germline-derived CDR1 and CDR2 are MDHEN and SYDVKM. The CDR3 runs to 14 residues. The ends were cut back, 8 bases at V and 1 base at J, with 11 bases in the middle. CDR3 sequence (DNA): TGTGCCAGCCTGAGTGCGGGGAACACCGGGGAGCTGTTTTTT. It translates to CASLSAGNTGELFF.

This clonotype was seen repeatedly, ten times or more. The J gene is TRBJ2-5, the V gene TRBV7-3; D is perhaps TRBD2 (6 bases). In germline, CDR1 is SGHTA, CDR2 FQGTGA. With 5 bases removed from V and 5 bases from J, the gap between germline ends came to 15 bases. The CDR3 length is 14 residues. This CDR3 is CASSPFGAGETQYF. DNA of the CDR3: TGTGCCAGCAGCCCATTCGGGGCGGGGGAGACCCAGTACTTC. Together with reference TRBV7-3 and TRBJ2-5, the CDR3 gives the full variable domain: GAGVSQTPSNKVTEKGKYVELRCDPISGHTALYWYRQSLGQGPEFLIYFQGTGAADDSGLPNDRFFAVRPEGSVSTLKIQRTERGDSAVYLCASSPFGAGETQYFGPGTRLLVL.

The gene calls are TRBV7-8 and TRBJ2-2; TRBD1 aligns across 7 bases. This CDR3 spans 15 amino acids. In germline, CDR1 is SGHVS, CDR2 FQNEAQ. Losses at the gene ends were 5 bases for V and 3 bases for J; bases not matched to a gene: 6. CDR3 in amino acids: CASSAQGPDTGELFF. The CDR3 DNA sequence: TGTGCCAGCAGCGCACAGGGGCCGGACACCGGGGAGCTGTTTTTT.

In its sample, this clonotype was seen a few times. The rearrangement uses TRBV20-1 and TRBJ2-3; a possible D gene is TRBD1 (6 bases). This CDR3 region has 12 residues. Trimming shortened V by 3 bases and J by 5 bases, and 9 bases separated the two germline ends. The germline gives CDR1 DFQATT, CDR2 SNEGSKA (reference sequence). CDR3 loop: CSASRGGDTQYF. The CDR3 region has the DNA TGCAGTGCTAGTCGAGGGGGAGATACGCAGTATTTT.

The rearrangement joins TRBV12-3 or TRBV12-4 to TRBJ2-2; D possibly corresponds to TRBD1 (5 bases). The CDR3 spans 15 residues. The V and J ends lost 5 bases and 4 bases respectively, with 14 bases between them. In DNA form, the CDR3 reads TGTGCCAGCAGTATCTCCCAGGGTACCACCGGGGAGCTGTTTTTT. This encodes CASSISQGTTGELFF.

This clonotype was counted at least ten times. Here the CDR3 reads CASSLDYRSNYGYTF. The CDR3 nucleotides read TGTGCCAGCAGCTTAGATTACAGGAGTAACTATGGCTACACCTTC. This chain uses TRBV7-8 with TRBJ1-2, with a possible D match to TRBD1 (5 bases). CDR1 SGHVS and CDR2 FQNEAQ come from the germline V gene. The CDR3 runs 15 residues. Trimming removed 1 base at V and 1 base at J, with 10 bases between.

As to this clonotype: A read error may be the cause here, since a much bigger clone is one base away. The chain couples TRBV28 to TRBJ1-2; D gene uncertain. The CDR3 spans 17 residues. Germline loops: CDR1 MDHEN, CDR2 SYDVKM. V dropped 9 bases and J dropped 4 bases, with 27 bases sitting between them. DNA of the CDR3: TGTGCCAGAAGCACCCAGAGCTCCCCGGGAACCCCCTATGGCTACACCTTC. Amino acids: CARSTQSSPGTPYGYTF.

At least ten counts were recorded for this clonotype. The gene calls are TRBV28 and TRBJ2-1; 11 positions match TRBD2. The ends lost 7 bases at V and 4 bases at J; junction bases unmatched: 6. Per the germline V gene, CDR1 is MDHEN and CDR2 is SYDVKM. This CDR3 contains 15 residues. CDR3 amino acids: CASTERTSGYNEQFF. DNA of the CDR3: TGTGCCAGCACCGAAAGGACTAGCGGGTACAATGAGCAGTTCTTC.

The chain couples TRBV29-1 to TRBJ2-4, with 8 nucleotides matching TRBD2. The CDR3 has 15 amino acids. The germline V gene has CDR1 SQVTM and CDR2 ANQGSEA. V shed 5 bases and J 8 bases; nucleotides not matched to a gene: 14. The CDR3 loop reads CSVLGLASGRDIQYF. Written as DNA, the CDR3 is TGCAGCGTTCTCGGACTAGCATCGGGTAGAGACATTCAGTACTTC.

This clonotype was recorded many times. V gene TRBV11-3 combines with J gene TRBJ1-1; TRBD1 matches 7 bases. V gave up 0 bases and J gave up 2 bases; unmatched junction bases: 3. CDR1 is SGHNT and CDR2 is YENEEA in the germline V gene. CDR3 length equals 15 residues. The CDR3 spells CASSLDRDSNTEAFF. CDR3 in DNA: TGTGCCAGCAGCTTAGACCGGGACAGCAACACTGAAGCTTTCTTT.

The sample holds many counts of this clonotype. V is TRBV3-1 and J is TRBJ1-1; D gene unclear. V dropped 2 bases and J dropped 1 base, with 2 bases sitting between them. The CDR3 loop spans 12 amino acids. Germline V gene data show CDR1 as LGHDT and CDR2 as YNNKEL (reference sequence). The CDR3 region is CASSQTNTEAFF. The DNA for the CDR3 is TGTGCCAGCAGCCAAACGAACACTGAAGCTTTCTTT.

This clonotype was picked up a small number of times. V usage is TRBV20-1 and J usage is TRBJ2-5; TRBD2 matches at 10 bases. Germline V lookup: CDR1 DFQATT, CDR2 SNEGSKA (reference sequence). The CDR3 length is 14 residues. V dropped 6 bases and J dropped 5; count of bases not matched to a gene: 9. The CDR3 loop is CSARWSGRGETQYF. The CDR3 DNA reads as TGCAGTGCCCGTTGGAGCGGGAGGGGGGAGACCCAGTACTTC.

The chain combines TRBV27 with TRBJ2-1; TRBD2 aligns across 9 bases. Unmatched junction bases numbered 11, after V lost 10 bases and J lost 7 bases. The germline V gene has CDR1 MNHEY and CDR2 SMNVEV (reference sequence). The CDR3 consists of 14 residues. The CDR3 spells CATVSGRLGNEQFF. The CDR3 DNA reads TGTGCCACCGTTAGCGGGAGATTGGGTAATGAGCAGTTCTTC.

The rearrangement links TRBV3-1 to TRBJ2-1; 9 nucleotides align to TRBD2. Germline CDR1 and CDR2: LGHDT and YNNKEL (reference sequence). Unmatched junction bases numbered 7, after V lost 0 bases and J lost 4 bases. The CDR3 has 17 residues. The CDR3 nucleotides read TGTGCCAGCAGCCAAGACGGGGCTAGCGGGATGTACAATGAGCAGTTCTTC. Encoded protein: CASSQDGASGMYNEQFF.

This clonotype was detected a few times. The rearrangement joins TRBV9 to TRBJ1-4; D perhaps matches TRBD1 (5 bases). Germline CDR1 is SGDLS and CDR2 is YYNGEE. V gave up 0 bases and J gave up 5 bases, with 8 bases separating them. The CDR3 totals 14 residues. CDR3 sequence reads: CASSVDGDNEKLFF. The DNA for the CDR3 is TGTGCCAGCAGCGTAGATGGGGACAATGAAAAACTGTTTTTT.

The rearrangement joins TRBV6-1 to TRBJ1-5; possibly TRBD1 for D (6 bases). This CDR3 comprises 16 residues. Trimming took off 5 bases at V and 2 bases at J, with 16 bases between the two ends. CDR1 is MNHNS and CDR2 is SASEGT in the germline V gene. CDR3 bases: TGTGCCAGCAGTCCTAGGGGGAAAGGCGGCAATCAGCCCCAGCATTTT. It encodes CASSPRGKGGNQPQHF.